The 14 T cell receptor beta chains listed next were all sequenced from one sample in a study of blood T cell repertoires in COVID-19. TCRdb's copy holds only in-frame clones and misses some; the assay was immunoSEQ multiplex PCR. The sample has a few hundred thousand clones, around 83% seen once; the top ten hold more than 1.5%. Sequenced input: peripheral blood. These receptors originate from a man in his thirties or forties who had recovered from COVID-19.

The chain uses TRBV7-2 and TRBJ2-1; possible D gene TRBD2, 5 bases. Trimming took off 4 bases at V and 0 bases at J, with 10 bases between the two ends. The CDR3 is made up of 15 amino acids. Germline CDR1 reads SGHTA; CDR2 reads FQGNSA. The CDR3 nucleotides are TGTGCCAGCAGCTCCACTAGTTCCTCCTACAATGAGCAGTTCTTC. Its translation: CASSSTSSSYNEQFF.

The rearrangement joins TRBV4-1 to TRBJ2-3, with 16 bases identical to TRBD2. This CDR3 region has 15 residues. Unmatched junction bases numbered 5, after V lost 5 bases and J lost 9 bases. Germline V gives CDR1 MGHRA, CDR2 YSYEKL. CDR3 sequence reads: CASSKGLAGGKTQYF. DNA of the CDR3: TGCGCCAGCAGCAAGGGACTAGCGGGGGGGAAAACGCAGTATTTT.

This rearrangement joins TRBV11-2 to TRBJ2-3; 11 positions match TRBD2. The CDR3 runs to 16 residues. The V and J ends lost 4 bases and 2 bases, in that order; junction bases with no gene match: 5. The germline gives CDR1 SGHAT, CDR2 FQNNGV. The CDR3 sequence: CASSSTSGAYTDTQYF. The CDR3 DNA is TGTGCCAGCAGCTCGACTAGCGGGGCCTACACAGATACGCAGTATTTT.

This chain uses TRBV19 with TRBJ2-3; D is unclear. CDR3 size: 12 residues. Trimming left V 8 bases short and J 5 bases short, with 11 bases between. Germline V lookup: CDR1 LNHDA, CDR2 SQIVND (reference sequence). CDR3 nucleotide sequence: TGTGCCAGTGAGGATAAGCGAGATACGCAGTATTTT. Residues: CASEDKRDTQYF.

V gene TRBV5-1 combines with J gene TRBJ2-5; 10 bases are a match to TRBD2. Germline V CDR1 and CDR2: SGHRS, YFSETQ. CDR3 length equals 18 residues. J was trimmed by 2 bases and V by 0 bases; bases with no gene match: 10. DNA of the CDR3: TGCGCCAGCAGCTTGGGTTCTAGCGGGGGATTTGGGCAAGAGACCCAGTACTTC. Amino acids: CASSLGSSGGFGQETQYF.

The CDR3: CASSRGGTYNEQFF. The CDR3 DNA reads TGTGCCAGCAGCCGCGGGGGAACATACAATGAGCAGTTCTTC. This chain connects TRBV4-2 to TRBJ2-1; TRBD2 matches at 7 bases. V shed 4 bases, J shed 4 bases, and the junction held 4 bases outside the gene matches. Germline values: CDR1 LGHNA, CDR2 YNFKEQ. This CDR3 comprises 14 residues.

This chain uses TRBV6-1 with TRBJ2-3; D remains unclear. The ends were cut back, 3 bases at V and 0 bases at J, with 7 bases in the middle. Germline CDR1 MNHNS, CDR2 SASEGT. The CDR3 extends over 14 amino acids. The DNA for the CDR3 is TGTGCCAGCAGTGACCGAACTAGCACAGATACGCAGTATTTT. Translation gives CASSDRTSTDTQYF.

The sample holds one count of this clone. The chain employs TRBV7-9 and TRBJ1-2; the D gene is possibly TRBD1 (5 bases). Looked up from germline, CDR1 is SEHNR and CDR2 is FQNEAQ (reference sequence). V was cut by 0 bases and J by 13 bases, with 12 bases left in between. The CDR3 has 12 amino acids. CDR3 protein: CASSLATVLPTF. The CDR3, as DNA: TGTGCCAGCAGCTTAGCGACAGTACTTCCCACCTTC.

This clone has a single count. The CDR3 DNA sequence: TGTGCCAGCAAGGGTCTAGCGGGGGGAAATGAGCAGTTCTTC. This codes for CASKGLAGGNEQFF. The chain couples TRBV2 to TRBJ2-1; 11 bases are shared with TRBD2. The trim removed 7 bases at V and 7 bases at J, leaving 6 bases unmatched. The CDR3 is 14 residues long. CDR1 is SNHLY and CDR2 is FYNNEI in the germline V gene.

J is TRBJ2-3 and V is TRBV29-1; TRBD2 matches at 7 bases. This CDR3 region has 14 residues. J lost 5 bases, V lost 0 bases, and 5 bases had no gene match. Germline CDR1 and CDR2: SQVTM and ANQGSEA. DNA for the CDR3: TGCAGCGTTGAAGAACTAGCGTCCGGAGATACGCAGTATTTT. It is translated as CSVEELASGDTQYF.

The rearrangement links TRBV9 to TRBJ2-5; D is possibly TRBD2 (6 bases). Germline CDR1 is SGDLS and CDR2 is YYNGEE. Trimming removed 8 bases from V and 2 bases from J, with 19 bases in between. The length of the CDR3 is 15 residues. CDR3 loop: CASTLGGEIQETQYF. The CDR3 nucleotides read TGTGCCAGTACTCTTGGCGGGGAGATTCAAGAGACCCAGTACTTC.

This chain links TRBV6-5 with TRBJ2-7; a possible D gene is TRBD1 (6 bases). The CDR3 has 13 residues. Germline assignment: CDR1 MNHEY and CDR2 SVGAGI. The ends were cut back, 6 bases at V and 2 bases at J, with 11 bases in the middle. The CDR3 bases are TGTGCCAGCAGCCGCGGACAGCCCTACGAGCAGTACTTC. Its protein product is CASSRGQPYEQYF.

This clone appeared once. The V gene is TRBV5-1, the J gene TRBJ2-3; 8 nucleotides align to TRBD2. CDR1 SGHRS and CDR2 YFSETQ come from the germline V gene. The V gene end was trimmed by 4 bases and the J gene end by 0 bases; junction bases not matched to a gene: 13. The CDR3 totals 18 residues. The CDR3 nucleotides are TGCGCCAGCAGCCCCCCGGGGTTAGCGGGGACCAGCACAGATACGCAGTATTTT. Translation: CASSPPGLAGTSTDTQYF.

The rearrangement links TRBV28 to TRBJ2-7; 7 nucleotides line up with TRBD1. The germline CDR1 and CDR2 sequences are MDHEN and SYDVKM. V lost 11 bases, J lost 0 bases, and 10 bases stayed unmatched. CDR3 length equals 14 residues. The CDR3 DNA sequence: TGTGCCCGACCGAGGACAGGTAGCTCCTACGAGCAGTACGTC. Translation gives CARPRTGSSYEQYV.